A single sample is the source of the 25 T cell receptor beta chains below, sequenced in a study of spatial heterogeneity in lung cancer. Stated time point: sample taken at primary tumor resection. TCRdb re-called the 5' RACE reads through MiXCR, storing one row per CDR3 protein. The sample has about 2,100 distinct CDR3 sequences; around 6.9% are singletons. Sequences were derived from normal lung tissue next to the tumor, sampled at surgery. The receptor set was obtained from a female donor with early-stage non-small cell lung cancer.

Judged by abundance, this clonotype is medium-sized. The chain recombines TRBV7-2 with TRBJ2-5; 8 bases line up with TRBD2. The germline CDR1 and CDR2 sequences are SGHTA and FQGNSA. V trimming: 5 bases; J trimming: 6 bases; junction bases outside the gene matches: 5. The CDR3 spans 13 residues. DNA for the CDR3: TGTGCCAGCAGCGCCGGTAGCGGGAAGACCCAGTACTTC. As protein: CASSAGSGKTQYF.

This clonotype rates as medium-sized (0.01 to 0.1%). The CDR3 is CASSLQAGAYNEQFF. The DNA for the CDR3 is TGCGCCAGCAGCCTCCAAGCGGGAGCTTACAATGAGCAGTTCTTC. This chain uses TRBV5-1 with TRBJ2-1, with 8 bases identical to TRBD2. V gave up 4 bases and J gave up 4 bases; unmatched junction bases: 7. Germline assignment: CDR1 SGHRS and CDR2 YFSETQ. This CDR3 region has 15 residues.

Judged by abundance, this clonotype is medium-sized. CDR3 sequence reads: CATSDFGGHTGELFF. CDR3 coding DNA: TGTGCCACCAGTGATTTTGGGGGGCACACCGGGGAGCTGTTTTTT. J is TRBJ2-2 and V is TRBV24-1; the D gene could be TRBD1 or TRBD2 (6 bases each). From germline, CDR1 is KGHDR and CDR2 SFDVKD. This CDR3 is 15 amino acids long. V gave up 1 base and J gave up 3 bases, with 8 bases separating them.

By sample fraction, this clonotype is medium-sized. The gene calls are TRBV6-2 or TRBV6-3 and TRBJ2-4; D is possibly TRBD1 (5 bases). V was pared by 4 bases and J by 0 bases, with 25 bases between. The CDR3 has 20 amino acids. Germline V gene sequence: CDR1 MNHEY, CDR2 SVGEGT. CDR3 sequence (DNA): TGTGCCAGCAGTTCCCAGAACGTCGTCGACAGCAGTCTAGCCAAAAACATTCAGTACTTC. Translation gives CASSSQNVVDSSLAKNIQYF.

By frequency in the sample, this clonotype is medium-sized. The chain combines TRBV6-1 with TRBJ1-3; possibly TRBD1 for D (5 bases). The CDR3 runs 14 residues. CDR1 and CDR2 from the germline V gene are MNHNS and SASEGT. V lost 6 bases and J 0 bases, leaving 9 bases between the germline ends. The CDR3 coding sequence is TGTGCCAGCAGCGACGGGGCCTCTGGAAACACCATATATTTT. Translated, it gives CASSDGASGNTIYF.

In its sample, this clonotype ranks as large. The V and J genes are TRBV6-2 or TRBV6-3 and TRBJ2-3; D is undetermined. Per germline, CDR1 MNHEY and CDR2 SVGEGT. The CDR3 totals 16 residues. V lost 0 bases, J lost 6 bases, and 16 bases lay in between. Here the CDR3 reads CASSYSHPLSRDTQYF. Here the CDR3 DNA reads TGTGCCAGCAGTTACTCACACCCCCTCAGCCGGGATACGCAGTATTTT.

By its share, this clonotype is medium-sized. The chain is built from TRBV7-2 and TRBJ2-5; no clear D. The CDR3 contains 14 residues. The germline V gene encodes CDR1 SGHTA and CDR2 FQGNSA. V lost 5 bases and J lost 1, with 11 bases in between. The CDR3 region has the DNA TGTGCCAGCAGCCACGGACGCCTCCAAGAGACCCAGTACTTC. This translates into CASSHGRLQETQYF.

J is TRBJ2-7 and V is TRBV14, with TRBD2 matching 7 bases. This CDR3 region has 16 residues. Looked up from germline, CDR1 is SGHDN and CDR2 is FVKESK. After removal of 3 bases from V and 1 base from J, the junction contained 9 bases not matched to a gene. The DNA of the CDR3 is TGTGCCAGCAGCCATACCCTCCAGCGGGATTCCTACGAGCAGTACTTC. The encoded protein is CASSHTLQRDSYEQYF.

This clonotype is termed medium-sized. The CDR3 sequence is CASGDTDTQYF. Here the CDR3 DNA reads TGTGCCAGCGGCGACACAGATACGCAGTATTTT. The chain is built from TRBV7-9 and TRBJ2-3, with D uncertain. This CDR3 is built from 11 residues. CDR1 and CDR2 from the germline V gene are SEHNR and FQNEAQ (reference sequence). V was trimmed by 8 bases and J by 2 bases, leaving 5 bases between them. The whole variable domain, filled in from reference TRBV7-9 and TRBJ2-3, reads DTGVSQNPRHKITKRGQNVTFRCDPISEHNRLYWYRQTLGQGPEFLTYFQNEAQLEKSRLLSDRFSAERPKGSFSTLEIQRTEQGDSAMYLCASGDTDTQYFGPGTRLTVL.

V and J are TRBV5-1 and TRBJ1-2, with no clear D. Germline CDR1 and CDR2: SGHRS and YFSETQ. V lost 6 bases and J lost 3, with 15 bases in between. The CDR3 runs to 14 residues. This CDR3 reads CASTLGPGDYGYTF. CDR3 in DNA: TGCGCCAGCACCTTAGGACCCGGCGACTATGGCTACACCTTC.

This clonotype is deemed medium-sized. The V call is TRBV6-5, the J call TRBJ2-2; no definite D call. The CDR3 length is 15 residues. The V and J ends lost 2 bases and 4 bases respectively, with 11 bases between them. CDR1 and CDR2 (germline): MNHEY, SVGAGI. The CDR3 loop reads CASSYAGPFTGELFF. CDR3 in DNA: TGTGCCAGCAGTTACGCCGGGCCCTTCACCGGGGAGCTGTTTTTT.

In this sample, this clonotype is medium-sized. This rearrangement joins TRBV6-5 to TRBJ2-1, with 10 nucleotides matching TRBD1. Trimming took 5 bases from V and 10 from J; bases not matched to a gene: 14. Germline V gene lookup returns CDR1 MNHEY and CDR2 SVGAGI. The CDR3 extends over 16 amino acids. The CDR3 region has the DNA TGTGCCAGCAGTCCCCCCCGGGACAGGGGAACAAGAGAGCAGTTCTTC. As protein: CASSPPRDRGTREQFF.

In its sample, this clonotype ranks as medium-sized. V usage is TRBV7-9 and J usage is TRBJ2-5, with 7 bases matching TRBD1. Germline V gene data show CDR1 as SEHNR and CDR2 as FQNEAQ (reference sequence). CDR3 length: 13 amino acids. Losses at the gene ends were 5 bases for V and 4 bases for J; bases not matched to a gene: 4. The CDR3 is CASSSWTGETQYF. The CDR3 DNA sequence: TGTGCCAGCAGCAGTTGGACAGGAGAGACCCAGTACTTC.

This clonotype was seen at least ten times. This chain links TRBV29-1 with TRBJ1-3, with 10 bases lining up with TRBD1. Unmatched junction bases numbered 8, after V lost 7 bases and J lost 8 bases. CDR3 length: 13 amino acids. Germline V gene lookup returns CDR1 SQVTM and CDR2 ANQGSEA. This chain's CDR3 is CSGIGTGEDTIYF. DNA of the CDR3: TGCAGCGGGATCGGGACAGGGGAGGACACCATATATTTT. The complete variable domain, with remaining parts taken from reference TRBV29-1 and TRBJ1-3, reads SAVISQKPSRDICQRGTSLTIQCQVDSQVTMMFWYRQQPGQSLTLIATANQGSEATYESGFVIDKFPISRPNLTFSTLTVSNMSPEDSSIYLCSGIGTGEDTIYFGEGSWLTVV.

This clonotype is termed medium-sized. The chain employs TRBV5-5 and TRBJ2-3, with a tentative D call TRBD2 (6 bases). Trimming took off 2 bases at V and 2 bases at J, with 18 bases between the two ends. The CDR3 consists of 17 residues. Germline V lookup: CDR1 SGHKS, CDR2 YYEKEE (reference sequence). CDR3 sequence: CASSFQGEGGFTDTQYF. In DNA, the CDR3 is TGTGCCAGCAGCTTCCAGGGTGAGGGAGGCTTCACAGATACGCAGTATTTT.

Relative to its sample, this clonotype is large. The chain couples TRBV12-3 or TRBV12-4 to TRBJ2-7; 7 bases line up with TRBD1. With 5 bases clipped from V and 0 bases from J, the junction kept 7 bases outside the gene matches. There are 15 residues in the CDR3. In DNA form, the CDR3 reads TGTGCCAGCAGTGCCGACAGGGTATTCTCCTACGAGCAGTACTTC. This gives the protein CASSADRVFSYEQYF.

This clonotype was counted a few times. The genes are TRBV2 and TRBJ2-2; D ambiguous. Germline CDR1 is SNHLY and CDR2 is FYNNEI. CDR3 length: 15 amino acids. V was pared by 5 bases and J by 5 bases, with 15 bases between. In nucleotides, the CDR3 is TGTGCCAGCAGTTTTCTAGATCTTCTAACCGGGGAGCTGTTTTTT. It yields the protein CASSFLDLLTGELFF. The full variable domain, its missing parts supplied by reference TRBV2 and TRBJ2-2, is EPEVTQTPSHQVTQMGQEVILRCVPISNHLYFYWYRQILGQKVEFLVSFYNNEISEKSEIFDDQFSVERPDGSNFTLKIRSTKLEDSAMYFCASSFLDLLTGELFFGEGSRLTVL.

In this sample, this clonotype is large (0.1 to 1%). The CDR3 sequence: CASSYGTGYEKLFF. The CDR3 DNA reads as TGTGCCAGCAGTTACGGGACAGGGTATGAAAAACTGTTTTTT. V usage is TRBV6-5 and J usage is TRBJ1-4; 9 positions match TRBD1. The trim removed 2 bases at V and 6 bases at J, leaving 1 base unmatched. Looked up from germline, CDR1 is MNHEY and CDR2 is SVGAGI. The CDR3 sequence is 14 residues long.

The rearrangement links TRBV15 to TRBJ2-1; D is ambiguous. The CDR3 has 12 residues. Germline lookup yields CDR1 LNHNV and CDR2 YYDKDF (reference sequence). Trimming removed 0 bases from V and 8 bases from J, with 5 bases in between. The CDR3 DNA reads TGTGCCACCAGCAGAGATCGGGATGAGCAGTTCTTC. The encoded protein is CATSRDRDEQFF. Full variable domain (outside the CDR3, taken from reference TRBV15 and TRBJ2-1): DAMVIQNPRYQVTQFGKPVTLSCSQTLNHNVMYWYQQKSSQAPKLLFHYYDKDFNNEADTPDNFQSRRPNTSFCFLDIRSPGLGDTAMYLCATSRDRDEQFFGPGTRLTVL.

Relative to its sample, this clonotype is medium-sized (0.01 to 0.1%). This chain joins TRBV3-1 and TRBJ2-5; D may correspond to TRBD1 or TRBD2 (5 bases each). Per the germline V gene, CDR1 is LGHDT and CDR2 is YNNKEL (reference sequence). Between the trimmed V and J ends, which lost 4 bases and 3 bases, there was a span of 15 bases. CDR3 length: 15 amino acids. The CDR3 bases are TGTGCCAGCAGCCCTCTAAGCCGGGGCGAAGAGACCCAGTACTTC. Translation gives CASSPLSRGEETQYF.

In this sample, this clonotype is medium-sized. V gene TRBV6-5 combines with J gene TRBJ1-2, with TRBD1 matching over 8 bases. This CDR3 comprises 12 residues. V dropped 8 bases and J dropped 8; count of bases not matched to a gene: 7. The V gene's germline CDR1 is MNHEY and CDR2 SVGAGI. This chain's CDR3 is CASGRQGRGYTF. In DNA form, the CDR3 reads TGTGCCAGCGGACGACAGGGGCGCGGCTACACCTTC.

Judged by abundance, this clonotype is medium-sized (0.01 to 0.1%). This chain connects TRBV18 to TRBJ2-7; no clear D gene. CDR3 size: 14 residues. V was trimmed by 0 bases and J by 6 bases, leaving 12 bases between them. Germline assignment: CDR1 KGHSH and CDR2 LQKENI. CDR3 region: CASSPPAKAGEQYF. CDR3 nucleotides: TGTGCCAGCTCACCACCGGCAAAGGCAGGCGAGCAGTACTTC.

This clonotype is judged medium-sized. The chain joins TRBV27 to TRBJ2-5; 8 nucleotides agree with TRBD2. The germline gives CDR1 MNHEY, CDR2 SMNVEV (reference sequence). The ends lost 5 bases at V and 2 bases at J; junction bases unmatched: 13. The CDR3 runs to 17 residues. CDR3 bases: TGTGCCAGCAGTCCCCGGAGCGGGGGCCTCATACAAGAGACCCAGTACTTC. Residues: CASSPRSGGLIQETQYF.

By share, this clonotype counts as medium-sized. The chain has TRBV6-6 and TRBJ1-2, with D unclear. This CDR3 is built from 15 residues. Germline CDR1 reads MNHNY; CDR2 reads SVGAGI (reference sequence). Trimming took 0 bases from V and 1 from J, leaving 9 bases between them. The CDR3 reads CASSYSRQNNYGYTF. CDR3 coding DNA: TGTGCCAGCAGTTACTCTCGGCAGAATAACTATGGCTACACCTTC.

This clonotype was seen ten or more times. The chain has TRBV20-1 and TRBJ2-1; D is possibly TRBD2 (6 bases). This CDR3 spans 13 amino acids. In germline, CDR1 is DFQATT, CDR2 SNEGSKA (reference sequence). V was cut by 3 bases and J by 0 bases, with 6 bases left in between. In DNA form, the CDR3 reads TGCAGTGCTAGGACTAGCTCCTACAATGAGCAGTTCTTC. Translation gives CSARTSSYNEQFF.